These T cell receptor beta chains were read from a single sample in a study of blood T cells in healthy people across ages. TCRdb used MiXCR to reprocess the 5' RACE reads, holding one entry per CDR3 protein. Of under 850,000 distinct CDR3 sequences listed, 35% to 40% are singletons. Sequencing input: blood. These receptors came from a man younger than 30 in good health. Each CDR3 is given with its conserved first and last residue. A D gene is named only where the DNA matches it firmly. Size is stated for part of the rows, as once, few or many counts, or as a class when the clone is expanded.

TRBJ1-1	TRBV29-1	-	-	CSVEDGVNTEAFF	TGCAGCGTTGAAGATGGGGTGAACACTGAAGCTTTCTTT
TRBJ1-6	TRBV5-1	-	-	CASGTRPGDSPLHF	TGCGCCAGCGGAACACGGCCGGGGGATTCACCCCTCCACTTT
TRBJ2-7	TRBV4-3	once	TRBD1	CASNRRQGEYEQYF	TGCGCCAGCAACCGCAGACAGGGTGAGTACGAGCAGTACTTC
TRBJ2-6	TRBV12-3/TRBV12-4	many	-	CASSKPGMTGGANVLTF	TGTGCCAGCAGCAAACCCGGGATGACGGGTGGGGCCAACGTCCTGACTTTC
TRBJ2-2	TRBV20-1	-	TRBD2	CSARPGGLAGGQHTGELFF	TGCAGTGCTAGACCCGGGGGACTAGCGGGGGGGCAGCACACCGGGGAGCTGTTTTTT
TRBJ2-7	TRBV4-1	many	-	CASSQRQTESSYEQYF	TGCGCCAGCAGCCAACGTCAGACAGAGAGCTCCTACGAGCAGTACTTC
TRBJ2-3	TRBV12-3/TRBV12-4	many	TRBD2	CATRERGANTDTQYF	TGTGCCACAAGGGAGCGGGGAGCCAACACAGATACGCAGTATTTT
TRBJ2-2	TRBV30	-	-	CAWSVVLPTGELFF	TGTGCCTGGAGTGTAGTCCTTCCCACCGGGGAGCTGTTTTTT
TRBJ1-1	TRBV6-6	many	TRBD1	CASSYHPATGAEAFF	TGTGCCAGCAGTTACCATCCGGCGACAGGGGCTGAAGCTTTCTTT
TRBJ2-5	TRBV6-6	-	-	CASSPSGGKSETQYF	TGTGCCAGCAGCCCCTCTGGGGGGAAGAGTGAGACCCAGTACTTC
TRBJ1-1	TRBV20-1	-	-	CSARPQGGATEAFF	TGCAGTGCTAGGCCGCAGGGAGGGGCCACTGAAGCTTTCTTT
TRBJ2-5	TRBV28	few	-	CASSVHVWAETQYF	TGTGCCAGCAGTGTCCACGTATGGGCGGAGACCCAGTACTTC
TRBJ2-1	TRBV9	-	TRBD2	CASGGASGRGEQFF	TGTGCCAGCGGAGGGGCTAGCGGCCGGGGTGAGCAGTTCTTC
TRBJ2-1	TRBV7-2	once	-	CAGSLALGEQFF	TGTGCCGGCAGCTTAGCGTTAGGTGAGCAGTTCTTC
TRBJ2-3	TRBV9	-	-	CASNKQGSADTQYF	TGTGCCAGCAACAAACAAGGTTCGGCAGATACGCAGTATTTT
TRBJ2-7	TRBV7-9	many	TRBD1	CASSRDRGRYEQYF	TGTGCCAGCAGCCGAGACAGGGGCAGGTACGAGCAGTACTTC
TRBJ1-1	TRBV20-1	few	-	CSASEASEAFF	TGCAGTGCTAGCGAGGCTTCTGAAGCTTTCTTT
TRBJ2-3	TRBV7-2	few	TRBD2	CASSLTGGGGNTQYF	TGTGCCAGCAGCTTGACGGGGGGGGGAGGGAATACGCAGTATTTT
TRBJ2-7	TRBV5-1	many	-	CASSYLQGYEQYF	TGCGCCAGCAGCTACTTACAGGGATACGAGCAGTACTTC
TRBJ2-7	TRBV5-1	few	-	CASSLEDMRSMDEQYF	TGCGCCAGCAGCTTGGAGGACATGAGAAGTATGGATGAGCAGTACTTC
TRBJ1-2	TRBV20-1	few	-	CSASGSNYGYTF	TGCAGTGCTAGTGGCTCTAACTATGGCTACACCTTC
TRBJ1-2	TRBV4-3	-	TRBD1	CASSPKTGWPDCTF	TGCGCCAGCAGCCCCAAGACAGGGTGGCCTGACTGCACCTTC